The T cell receptor (beta chain) under discussion was sequenced for a study of cytomegalovirus exposure and HLA in healthy donors. PCR involved 60 Vbeta and 13 Jbeta primers. Measured with immunoSEQ multiplex PCR; TCRdb has only the in-frame clones, and not every one. The sample shows tens of thousands of clones, and 1% to 1.5% sits with its ten largest clones. Comment on this clone: What it binds is not known.

After removal of 4 bases from V and 5 bases from J, the junction contained 5 bases not matched to a gene. This CDR3 spans 14 amino acids. The germline V gene encodes CDR1 KGHSH and CDR2 LQKENI. The study's findings and limits: Later analysis suggested most CMV-associated TCR beta chains were HLA-restricted. According to reports, the classifier identified cytomegalovirus status with high specificity and sensitivity. TCR beta chain V- and J-gene trimming was linked, in a later analysis, to a missense variant in DCLRE1C.

This receptor was identified in a man aged 30 to 45 in good health and CMV-seronegative. V usage is TRBV18 and J usage is TRBJ2-1; 7 nucleotides agree with TRBD1. Input material: PBMCs. CDR3 DNA: TGTGCCAGCTCACACGACAGGGCCGACAATGAGCAGTTCTTC. This translates into CASSHDRADNEQFF. Based on the CDR3 plus reference TRBV18 and TRBJ2-1, the full variable domain is NAGVMQNPRHLVRRRGQEARLRCSPMKGHSHVYWYRQLPEEGLKFMVYLQKENIIDESGMPKERFSAEFPKEGPSILRIQQVVRGDSAAYFCASSHDRADNEQFFGPGTRLTVL.